This TCR beta chain was sequenced during a study of blood T cell repertoires in COVID-19. Across the study: T cells, B-cell-depleted T cells, or PBMCs supplied cDNA or gDNA.

Study processing details: The assay estimated nucleated cells by amplifying reference gene primers. Sequencing was performed with immunoSEQ multiplex PCR; in TCRdb, only in-frame clones are kept and a portion is missing. The DNA was the basis for D and trimming; V, J and clone size are from that table. This table holds fewer than 35,000 clones, roughly 85% found once. There are 16 residues in the CDR3. J was trimmed by 10 bases and V by 0 bases; bases with no gene match: 7. Germline CDR1 reads LGHDT; CDR2 reads YNNKEL (reference sequence). This clone was found once. Sequencing was done on a sample of peripheral blood. This TCR was recovered from a man in his sixties with active COVID-19. V is TRBV3-1 (or the pseudogene TRBV3-2) and J is TRBJ2-1; 12 nucleotides agree with TRBD2. The CDR3 coding sequence is TGTGCCAGCAGCCAAGAGCCACTAGCGGGAGGCTTAGAGCAGTTCTTC. It specifies CASSQEPLAGGLEQFF.